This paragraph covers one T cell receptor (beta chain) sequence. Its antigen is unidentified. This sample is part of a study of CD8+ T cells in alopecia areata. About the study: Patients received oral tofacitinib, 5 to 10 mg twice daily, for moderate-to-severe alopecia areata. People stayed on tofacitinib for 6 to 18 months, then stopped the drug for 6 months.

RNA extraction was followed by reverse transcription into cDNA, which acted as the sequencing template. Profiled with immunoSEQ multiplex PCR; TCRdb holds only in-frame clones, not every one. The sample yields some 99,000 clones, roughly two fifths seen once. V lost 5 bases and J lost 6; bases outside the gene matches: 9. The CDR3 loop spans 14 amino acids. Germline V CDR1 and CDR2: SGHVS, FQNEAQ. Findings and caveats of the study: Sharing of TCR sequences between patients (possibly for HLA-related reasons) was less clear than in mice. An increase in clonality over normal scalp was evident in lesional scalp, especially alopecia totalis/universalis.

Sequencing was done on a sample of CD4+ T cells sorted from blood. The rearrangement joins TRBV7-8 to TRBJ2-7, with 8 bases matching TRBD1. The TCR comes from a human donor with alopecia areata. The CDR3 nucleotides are TGTGCCAGCAGCCCCCCGACAGGGGCCCCCGAGCAGTACTTC. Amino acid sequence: CASSPPTGAPEQYF.